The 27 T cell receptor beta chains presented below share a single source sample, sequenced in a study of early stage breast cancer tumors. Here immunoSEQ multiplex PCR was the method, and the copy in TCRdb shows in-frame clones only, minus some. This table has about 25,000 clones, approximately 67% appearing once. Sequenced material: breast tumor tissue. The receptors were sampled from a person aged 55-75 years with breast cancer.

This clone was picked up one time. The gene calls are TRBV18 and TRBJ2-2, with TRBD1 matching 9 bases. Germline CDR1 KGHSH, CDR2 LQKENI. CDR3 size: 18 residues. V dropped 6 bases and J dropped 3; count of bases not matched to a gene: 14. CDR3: CASSLNLPGQGDTGELFF. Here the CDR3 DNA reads TGTGCCAGCTCTCTGAACCTACCGGGACAGGGTGACACCGGGGAGCTGTTTTTT.

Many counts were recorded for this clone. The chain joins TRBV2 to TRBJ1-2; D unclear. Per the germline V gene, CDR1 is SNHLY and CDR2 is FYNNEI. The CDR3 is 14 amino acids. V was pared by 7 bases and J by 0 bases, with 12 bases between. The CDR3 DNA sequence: TGTGCCAGCACTCGTCGAGGGTCTAACTATGGCTACACCTTC. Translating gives CASTRRGSNYGYTF. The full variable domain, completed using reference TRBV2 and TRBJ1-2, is EPEVTQTPSHQVTQMGQEVILRCVPISNHLYFYWYRQILGQKVEFLVSFYNNEISEKSEIFDDQFSVERPDGSNFTLKIRSTKLEDSAMYFCASTRRGSNYGYTFGSGTRLTVV.

CDR3 loop: CATEGTSGGDTQYF. CDR3 sequence (DNA): TGTGCCACTGAAGGGACTAGCGGGGGAGATACGCAGTATTTT. The V and J genes are TRBV19 and TRBJ2-3, with 14 bases that match TRBD2. The junction had 5 bases not matched to a gene; V was cut back by 10 bases and J by 5 bases. There are 14 residues in the CDR3. Germline lookup yields CDR1 LNHDA and CDR2 SQIVND (reference sequence).

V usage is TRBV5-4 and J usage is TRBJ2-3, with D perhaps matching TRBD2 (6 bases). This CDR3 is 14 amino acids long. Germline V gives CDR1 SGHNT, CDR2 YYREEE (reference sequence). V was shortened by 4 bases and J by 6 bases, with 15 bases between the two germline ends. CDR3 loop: CASSDVASADTQYF. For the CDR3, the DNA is TGTGCCAGCAGCGACGTAGCTAGCGCGGATACGCAGTATTTT.

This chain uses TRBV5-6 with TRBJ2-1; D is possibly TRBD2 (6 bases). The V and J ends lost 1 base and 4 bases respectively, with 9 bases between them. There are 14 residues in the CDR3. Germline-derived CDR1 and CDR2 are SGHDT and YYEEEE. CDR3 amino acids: CASSLRLAYNEQFF. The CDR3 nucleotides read TGTGCCAGCAGCTTGCGGCTAGCGTACAATGAGCAGTTCTTC. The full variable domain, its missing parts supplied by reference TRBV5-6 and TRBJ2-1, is DAGVTQSPTHLIKTRGQQVTLRCSPKSGHDTVSWYQQALGQGPQFIFQYYEEEERQRGNFPDRFSGHQFPNYSSELNVNALLLGDSALYLCASSLRLAYNEQFFGPGTRLTVL.

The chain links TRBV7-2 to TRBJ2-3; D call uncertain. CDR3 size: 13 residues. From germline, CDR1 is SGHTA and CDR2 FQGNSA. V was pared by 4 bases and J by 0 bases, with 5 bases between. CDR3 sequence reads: CASSSSSTDTQYF. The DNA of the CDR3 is TGTGCCAGCAGCTCGTCTAGCACAGATACGCAGTATTTT.

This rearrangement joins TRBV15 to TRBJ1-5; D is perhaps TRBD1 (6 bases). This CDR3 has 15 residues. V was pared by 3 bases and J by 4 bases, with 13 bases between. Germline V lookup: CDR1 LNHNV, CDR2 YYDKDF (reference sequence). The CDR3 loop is CATSSGGQRNQPQHF. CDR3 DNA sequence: TGTGCCACCAGCAGCGGGGGGCAGAGGAATCAGCCCCAGCATTTT.

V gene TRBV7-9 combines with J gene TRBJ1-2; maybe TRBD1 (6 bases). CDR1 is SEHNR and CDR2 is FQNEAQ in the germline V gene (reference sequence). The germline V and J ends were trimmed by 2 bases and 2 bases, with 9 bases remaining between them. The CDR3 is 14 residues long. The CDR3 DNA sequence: TGTGCCAGCAGCTTAAGGACAGAGAACTATGGCTACACCTTC. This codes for CASSLRTENYGYTF.

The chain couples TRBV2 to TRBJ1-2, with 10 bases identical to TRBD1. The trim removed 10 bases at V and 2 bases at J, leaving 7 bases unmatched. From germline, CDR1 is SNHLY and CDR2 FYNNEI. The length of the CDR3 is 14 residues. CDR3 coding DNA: TGTGCCAACATACGGGACAGGGGAAACTATGGCTACACCTTC. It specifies CANIRDRGNYGYTF.

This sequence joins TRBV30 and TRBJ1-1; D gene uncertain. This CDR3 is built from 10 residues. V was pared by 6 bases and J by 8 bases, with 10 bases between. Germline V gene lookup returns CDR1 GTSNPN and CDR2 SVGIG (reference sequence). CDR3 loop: CACLEYEAFF. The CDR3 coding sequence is TGTGCCTGCCTAGAGTACGAAGCTTTCTTT.

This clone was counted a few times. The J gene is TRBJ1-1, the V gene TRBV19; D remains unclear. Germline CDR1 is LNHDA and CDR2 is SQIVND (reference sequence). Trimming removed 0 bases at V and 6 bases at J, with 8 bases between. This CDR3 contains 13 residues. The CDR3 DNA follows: TGTGCCAGTAGTATAGAGCAGCGCGCTGAAGCTTTCTTT. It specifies CASSIEQRAEAFF.

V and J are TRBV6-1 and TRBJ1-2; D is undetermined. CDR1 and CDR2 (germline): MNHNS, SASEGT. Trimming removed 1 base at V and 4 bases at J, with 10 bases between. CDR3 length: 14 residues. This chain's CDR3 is CASSEGWSGYGYTF. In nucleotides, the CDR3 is TGTGCCAGCAGTGAAGGATGGAGCGGCTATGGCTACACCTTC.

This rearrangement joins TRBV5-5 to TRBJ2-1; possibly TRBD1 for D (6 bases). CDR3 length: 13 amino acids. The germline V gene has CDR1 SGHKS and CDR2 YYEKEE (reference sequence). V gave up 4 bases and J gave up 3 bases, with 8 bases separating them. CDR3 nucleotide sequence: TGTGCCAGCAGCCCGGACAGCTACAATGAGCAGTTCTTC. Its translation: CASSPDSYNEQFF.

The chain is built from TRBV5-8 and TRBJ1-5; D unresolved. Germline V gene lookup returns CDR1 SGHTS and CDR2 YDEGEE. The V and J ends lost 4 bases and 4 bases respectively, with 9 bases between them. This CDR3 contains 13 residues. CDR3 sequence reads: CASSEPGNQPQHF. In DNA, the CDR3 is TGTGCCAGCAGCGAGCCGGGTAATCAGCCCCAGCATTTT.

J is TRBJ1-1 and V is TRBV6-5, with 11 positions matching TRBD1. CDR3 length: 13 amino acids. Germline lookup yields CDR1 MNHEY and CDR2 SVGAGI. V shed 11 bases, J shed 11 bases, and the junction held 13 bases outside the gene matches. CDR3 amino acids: CAARPDRGRGAFF. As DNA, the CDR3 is TGTGCCGCCCGACCGGACAGGGGGCGAGGGGCTTTCTTT.

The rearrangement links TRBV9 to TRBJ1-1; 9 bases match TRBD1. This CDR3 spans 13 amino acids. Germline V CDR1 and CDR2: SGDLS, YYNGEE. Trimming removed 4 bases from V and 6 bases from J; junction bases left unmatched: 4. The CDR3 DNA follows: TGTGCCAGCAGCACCTGGACAGGGGCTGAAGCTTTCTTT. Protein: CASSTWTGAEAFF.

The CDR3 coding sequence is TGTGCCAGCAGCTCCAGTTTGGGGGCAAATCAGCCCCAGCATTTT. The encoded protein is CASSSSLGANQPQHF. V is TRBV11-2 and J is TRBJ1-5; perhaps TRBD1 as D (6 bases). The V and J ends lost 4 bases and 4 bases respectively, with 14 bases between them. The CDR3 is made up of 15 amino acids. From germline, CDR1 is SGHAT and CDR2 FQNNGV.

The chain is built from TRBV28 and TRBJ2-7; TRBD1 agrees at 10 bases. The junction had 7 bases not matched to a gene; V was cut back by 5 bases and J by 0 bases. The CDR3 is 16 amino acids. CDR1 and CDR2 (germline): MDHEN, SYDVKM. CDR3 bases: TGTGCCAGCAGTGGATTCGGGACAGGGGACTCCTACGAGCAGTACTTC. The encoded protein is CASSGFGTGDSYEQYF.

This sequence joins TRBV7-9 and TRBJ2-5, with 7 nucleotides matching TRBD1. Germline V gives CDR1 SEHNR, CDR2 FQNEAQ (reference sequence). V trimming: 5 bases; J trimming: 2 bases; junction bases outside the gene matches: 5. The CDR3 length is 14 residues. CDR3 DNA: TGTGCCAGCAGCCCGGGGACAGATCAAGAGACCCAGTACTTC. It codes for CASSPGTDQETQYF.

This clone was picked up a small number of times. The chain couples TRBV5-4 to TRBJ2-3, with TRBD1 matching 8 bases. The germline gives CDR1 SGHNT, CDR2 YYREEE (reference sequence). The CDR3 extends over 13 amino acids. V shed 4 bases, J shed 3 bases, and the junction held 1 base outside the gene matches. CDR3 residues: CASSRQGTDTQYF. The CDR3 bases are TGTGCCAGCAGCAGACAGGGGACAGATACGCAGTATTTT.

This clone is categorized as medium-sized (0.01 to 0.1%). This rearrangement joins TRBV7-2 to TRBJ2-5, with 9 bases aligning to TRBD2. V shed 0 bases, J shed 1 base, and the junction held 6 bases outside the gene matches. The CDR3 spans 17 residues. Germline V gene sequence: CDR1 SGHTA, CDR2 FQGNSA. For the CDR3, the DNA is TGTGCCAGCAGCTTAGCCCCAACTAGCGGGCCCCAAGAGACCCAGTACTTC. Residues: CASSLAPTSGPQETQYF.

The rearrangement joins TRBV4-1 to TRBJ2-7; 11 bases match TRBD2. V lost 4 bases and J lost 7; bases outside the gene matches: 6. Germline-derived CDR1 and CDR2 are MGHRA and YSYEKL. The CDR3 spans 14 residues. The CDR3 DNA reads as TGCGCCAGCAGCCTAGCGGGAGGGCCAGAAGAGCAGTACTTC. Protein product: CASSLAGGPEEQYF.

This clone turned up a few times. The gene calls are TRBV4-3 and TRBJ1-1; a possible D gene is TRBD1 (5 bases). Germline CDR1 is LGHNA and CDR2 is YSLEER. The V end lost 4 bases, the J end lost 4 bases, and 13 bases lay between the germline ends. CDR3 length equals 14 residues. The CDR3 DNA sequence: TGCGCCAGCAGCCTATCCACGGGGGGCACTGAAGCTTTCTTT. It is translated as CASSLSTGGTEAFF.

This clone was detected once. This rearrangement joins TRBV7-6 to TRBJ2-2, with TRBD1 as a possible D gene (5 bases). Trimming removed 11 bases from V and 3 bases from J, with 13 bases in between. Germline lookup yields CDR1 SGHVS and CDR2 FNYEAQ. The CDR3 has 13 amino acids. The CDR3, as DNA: TGTGCCTCTGGTAAGGGGCACACCGGGGAGCTGTTTTTT. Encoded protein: CASGKGHTGELFF.

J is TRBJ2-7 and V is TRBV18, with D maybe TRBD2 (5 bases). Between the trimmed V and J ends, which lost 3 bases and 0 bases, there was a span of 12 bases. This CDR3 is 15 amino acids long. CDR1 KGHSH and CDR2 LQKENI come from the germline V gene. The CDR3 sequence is CASSPFNDYSYEQYF. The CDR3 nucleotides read TGTGCCAGCTCACCGTTCAACGACTACTCCTACGAGCAGTACTTC.

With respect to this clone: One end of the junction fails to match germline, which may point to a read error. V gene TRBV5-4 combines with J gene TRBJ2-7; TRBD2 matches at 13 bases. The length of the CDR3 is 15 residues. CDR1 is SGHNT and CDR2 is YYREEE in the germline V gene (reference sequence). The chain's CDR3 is CASSQGTSGTSEQYF. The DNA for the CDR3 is TGCGCCAGCAGCCAGGGGACTAGCGGGACTAGCGAGCAGTACTTC.

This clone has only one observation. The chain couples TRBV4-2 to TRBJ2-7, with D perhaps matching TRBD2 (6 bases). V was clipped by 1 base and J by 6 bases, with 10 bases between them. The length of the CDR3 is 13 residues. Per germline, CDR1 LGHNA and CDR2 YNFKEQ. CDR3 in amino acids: CASSQGGDLEQYF. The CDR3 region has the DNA TGTGCCAGCAGCCAAGGGGGGGATCTCGAGCAGTACTTC.